This T cell receptor beta chain originates from a study of neurological immune-mediated disorders. This clonotype was counted many times. Time point in this sample: longitudinal time-point 3. Looked up from germline, CDR1 is DFQATT and CDR2 is SNEGSKA (reference sequence). This CDR3 region has 14 residues. With V trimmed by 7 bases and J by 5 bases, 10 bases remained unmatched. TCRdb reprocessed the 5' RACE reads with MiXCR, giving one entry per CDR3 protein. The sample holds roughly 100,000 distinct CDR3 sequences, under 14% seen once. Sequences were obtained from PBMCs. The TCR was taken from a female donor with HTLV-1-associated myelopathy (HAM/TSP). This chain uses TRBV20-1 with TRBJ2-2; TRBD2 aligns across 7 bases. This CDR3 reads CSVRRRGETGELFF. The CDR3 DNA reads as TGCAGTGTGAGGCGTCGGGGGGAAACCGGGGAGCTGTTTTTT.